This is a list of T cell receptor beta chains from one sample in a study of cytomegalovirus exposure and HLA in healthy donors. The repertoire was sequenced with immunoSEQ multiplex PCR; TCRdb's copy has only in-frame clones and lacks some. The sample carries 200,000 or so clones, around 73% recorded once. The sample taken for sequencing was PBMCs. These receptors were obtained from a male donor in good health and CMV-seronegative. Each CDR3 is given with its conserved first and last residue. The D gene is left open where the match is weak. Rows may omit the clone size; those that give it use once, few, many or a size class.

J | size | V | D | DNA | CDR3
TRBJ2-7 | . | TRBV7-9 | . | TGTGCCAGCAGTCGCACTAACGGAAAATACGAGCAGTACTTC | CASSRTNGKYEQYF
TRBJ2-1 | . | TRBV4-1 | TRBD2 | TGCGCCAGCAGCCAAGTGTCACCCGGGACTAGAGAGAGGTATGAGCAGTTCTTC | CASSQVSPGTRERYEQFF
TRBJ1-1 | . | TRBV29-1 | TRBD1 | TGCAGCGTTGGGACAGGGGGCACTGAAGCTTTCTTT | CSVGTGGTEAFF
TRBJ2-7 | once | TRBV6-1 | TRBD2 | TGTGCCAGCAGTGCCGGCGGGAGGGTATCCTACGAGCAGTACTTC | CASSAGGRVSYEQYF
TRBJ2-5 | once | TRBV14 | TRBD2 | TGTGCCAGCAGCCAGCTAGCGGGGGCCAGGGAGACCCAGTACTTC | CASSQLAGARETQYF
TRBJ2-3 | . | TRBV5-1 | TRBD2 | TGCGCCAGCGCCCTCCGGCTAGCGGGAGCAGATACGCAGTATTTT | CASALRLAGADTQYF
TRBJ1-3 | few | TRBV4-2 | . | TGTGCCAGCAGCCAAGAAGGGGCTGGAAACACCATATATTTT | CASSQEGAGNTIYF
TRBJ2-7 | . | TRBV4-1 | TRBD2 | TGCGCCAGCAGCCAAGATGGGACTAGCGGGTTTATTTACGAGCAGTACTTC | CASSQDGTSGFIYEQYF
TRBJ2-7 | . | TRBV28 | TRBD1 | TGTGCCAGCAGTGCCGGGACAGGGGCCTACGAGCAGTACTTC | CASSAGTGAYEQYF
TRBJ1-2 | . | TRBV5-5 | TRBD1 | TGTGCCAGCAGCTGGACAGGGGGAGTCGACTATGGCTACACCTTC | CASSWTGGVDYGYTF
TRBJ2-7 | . | TRBV7-9 | . | TGTGCCAGCAGTCTCGACATCTCCTACGAGCAGTACTTC | CASSLDISYEQYF
TRBJ2-5 | . | TRBV2 | TRBD1 | TGTGCCAGCAGCATCCTGGGACAGGGAGAGACCCAGTACTTC | CASSILGQGETQYF
TRBJ1-6 | . | TRBV2 | TRBD1 | TGTGCCAGCAGTCTTTCCACAGGGGGGAATTCACCCCTCCACTTT | CASSLSTGGNSPLHF
TRBJ2-5 | . | TRBV19 | TRBD1 | TGTGCCAGTAGTGGGACAGTGCAAGAGACCCAGTACTTC | CASSGTVQETQYF
TRBJ2-7 | . | TRBV5-4 | TRBD1 | TGTGCCAGCAGCTTGGGGGGACAGGGCTACGAGCAGTACTTC | CASSLGGQGYEQYF
TRBJ1-1 | once | TRBV18 | . | TGTGCCAGCTCACCCTCGGGTCTGAACACTGAAGCTTTCTTT | CASSPSGLNTEAFF
TRBJ2-6 | . | TRBV6-5 | . | TGTGCCAGCAGTATCCACTCTGGGGCCAACGTCCTGACTTTC | CASSIHSGANVLTF
TRBJ2-7 | . | TRBV7-9 | . | TGTGCCAGCAGCACGACTACCTACGAGCAGTACTTC | CASSTTTYEQYF
TRBJ1-1 | once | TRBV7-9 | TRBD1 | TGTTCCAGCAGCCGGCTGGGACAGGGGCCGAACACTGAAGCTTTCTTT | CSSSRLGQGPNTEAFF
TRBJ2-2 | few | TRBV5-1 | . | TGCGCCAGCAGCTTGGACAGGGACACCGGGGAGCTGTTTTTT | CASSLDRDTGELFF
TRBJ1-2 | . | TRBV19 | TRBD1 | TGTGCCAGTAGTGGGGGGACAGGGGAAGGCTACACCTTC | CASSGGTGEGYTF
TRBJ2-1 | . | TRBV21-1 | . | TGTGCCAGCAGCAAAGGGACTAGCGTAAACTACAATGAGCAGTTCTTC | CASSKGTSVNYNEQFF
TRBJ2-7 | . | TRBV10-1 | TRBD1 | TGCGCCAGCAGTGCCCCCGGACAGGGCCCCTACGAGCAGTACTTC | CASSAPGQGPYEQYF
TRBJ1-5 | . | TRBV19 | TRBD1 | TGTGCCAGTAGTAAGGACAGGGATAGCAATCAGCCCCAGCATTTT | CASSKDRDSNQPQHF
TRBJ2-7 | . | TRBV9 | . | TGTGCCAGCAGCGTAGGAATAGCGGCCACCTACGAGCAGTACTTC | CASSVGIAATYEQYF
TRBJ2-5 | . | TRBV5-1 | . | TGCGCCAGCAGCTTGAGGGCGGGAACCGCCCCCCGACAAGAGACCCAGTACTTC | CASSLRAGTAPRQETQYF
TRBJ1-6 | . | TRBV5-6 | . | TGTGCCAGCAGCTTCGACTCCAACGGCGCCTATAATTCACCCCTCCACTTT | CASSFDSNGAYNSPLHF
TRBJ1-2 | . | TRBV5-1 | . | TGCGCCAGCAGCTTGGAGGGAGCCTATGGCTACACCTTC | CASSLEGAYGYTF
TRBJ2-7 | . | TRBV10-3 | TRBD1 | TGTGCCATCAGTGAGTGGGGACAGGGACCCTACGAGCAGTACTTC | CAISEWGQGPYEQYF
TRBJ2-7 | . | TRBV30 | . | TGTGCCTGGAGTGACGGCAGGGATGAGCAGTACTTC | CAWSDGRDEQYF
TRBJ1-2 | . | TRBV7-9 | . | TGTGCCAGCAGCGGCATGGGGGCCAGCCACTATGGCTACACCTTC | CASSGMGASHYGYTF
TRBJ2-1 | . | TRBV7-9 | TRBD1 | TGTTCCAGCAGCTTCCGGACAGGGATTCTCTTC | CSSSFRTGILF
TRBJ1-6 | . | TRBV27 | . | TGTGCCAGCAGTTACAGGTTGAATTCACCCCTCCACTTT | CASSYRLNSPLHF
TRBJ2-2 | . | TRBV9 | . | TGTGCCAGCAGCGTAGGAGGGTGGAGGGGGGGCGTGGAGCTGTTTTTT | CASSVGGWRGGVELFF
TRBJ2-6 | few | TRBV2 | . | TGTGCCAGCAGTGAGCACAGGGTATCTGGGGCCAACGTCCTGACTTTC | CASSEHRVSGANVLTF
TRBJ2-5 | once | TRBV27 | TRBD2 | TGTGCCAGCAGTTTATCGACTAGCGGCCAAGAGACCCAGTACTTC | CASSLSTSGQETQYF
TRBJ2-7 | few | TRBV6-5 | . | TGTGCCAGCAGTTTAAACAGGGCTTCCTACGAGCAGTACTTC | CASSLNRASYEQYF
TRBJ2-3 | . | TRBV4-1 | TRBD2 | TGCGCCAGCAGCCAAGACCGACGTGCGGGAGGATTGACAGATACGCAGTATTTT | CASSQDRRAGGLTDTQYF
TRBJ2-3 | once | TRBV7-9 | . | TGTGCCAGCAGCGAAGAGCGGAGACGCACAGATACGCAGTATTTT | CASSEERRRTDTQYF
TRBJ2-5 | . | TRBV5-4 | . | TGTGCCAGCAGCCCGGCTGGGGGGTCGAAAGAGACCCAGTACTTC | CASSPAGGSKETQYF
TRBJ2-1 | . | TRBV27 | TRBD1 | TGTGCCAGCAGGAACCTAGGACAGGGTGGGGAGCAGTTCTTC | CASRNLGQGGEQFF
TRBJ1-4 | many | TRBV18 | . | TGTGCCAGCTCACCACGGACCGGACAAACTAATGAAAAACTGTTTTTT | CASSPRTGQTNEKLFF
TRBJ2-2 | once | TRBV12-5 | TRBD2 | TGTGCTAGTGGACTTACGACTAGCGGGAGGGCCGAGTTGGTCGGGGAGCTGTTTTTT | CASGLTTSGRAELVGELFF
TRBJ2-2 | . | TRBV5-1 | . | TGCGCCAGCAGCCCTCGGGATAGGGTAGGGAACACCGGGGAGCTGTTTTTT | CASSPRDRVGNTGELFF
TRBJ1-4 | . | TRBV5-4 | . | TGTGCCAGCAGCTTGTCAACCCCGAGGAGTGAAAAACTGTTTTTT | CASSLSTPRSEKLFF
TRBJ2-3 | . | TRBV7-6 | . | TGTGCCAGCAGCTTAGACGGGTTTAGCACAGATACGCAGTATTTT | CASSLDGFSTDTQYF